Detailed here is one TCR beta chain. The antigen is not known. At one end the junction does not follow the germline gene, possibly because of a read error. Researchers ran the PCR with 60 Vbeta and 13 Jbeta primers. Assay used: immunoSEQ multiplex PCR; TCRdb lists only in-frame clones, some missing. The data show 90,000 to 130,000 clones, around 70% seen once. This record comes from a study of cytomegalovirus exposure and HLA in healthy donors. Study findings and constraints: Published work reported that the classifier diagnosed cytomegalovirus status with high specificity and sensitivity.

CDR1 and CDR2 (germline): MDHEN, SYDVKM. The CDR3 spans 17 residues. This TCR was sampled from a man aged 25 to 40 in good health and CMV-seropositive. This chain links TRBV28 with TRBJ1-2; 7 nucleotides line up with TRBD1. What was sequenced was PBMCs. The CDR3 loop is CASSQQAAGTANSGYTF. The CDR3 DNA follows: TGTGCCAGCAGTCAACAAGCGGCCGGGACAGCCAACTCTGGCTACACCTTC.